The next 29 T cell receptor beta chains were all read from a single sample in a study of cytomegalovirus exposure and HLA in healthy donors. PCR used 60 Vbeta primers and 13 Jbeta primers. TCRdb keeps only in-frame clones here, not all; method: immunoSEQ multiplex PCR. The table has under 200,000 clones, about 80% seen once. The specimen was PBMCs. These receptors all stem from a woman aged 40 to 50 in good health and CMV-seronegative.

The J gene is TRBJ2-7, the V gene TRBV2, with 11 bases aligning to TRBD2. The germline CDR1 and CDR2 sequences are SNHLY and FYNNEI. The J segment lost 3 bases and the V segment lost 5 bases, leaving 6 bases of the junction unmatched. The CDR3 has 15 residues. This CDR3 reads CASSPLAGGLYEQYF. CDR3 nucleotides: TGTGCCAGCAGTCCGCTAGCGGGAGGACTCTACGAGCAGTACTTC. Drawing the rest from reference TRBV2 and TRBJ2-7, the complete variable domain is EPEVTQTPSHQVTQMGQEVILRCVPISNHLYFYWYRQILGQKVEFLVSFYNNEISEKSEIFDDQFSVERPDGSNFTLKIRSTKLEDSAMYFCASSPLAGGLYEQYFGPGTRLTVT.

The chain has TRBV5-1 and TRBJ1-6, with D possibly TRBD1 on 5 matching bases. Germline loops: CDR1 SGHRS, CDR2 YFSETQ. The CDR3 length is 15 residues. V lost 1 base, J lost 11 bases, and 16 bases lay in between. The CDR3 region has the DNA TGCGCCAGCAGCTTGCGGCAGGGTCATTCGACACCCCTCCACTTT. This translates into CASSLRQGHSTPLHF.

For this clone: An end of the junction does not agree with germline; a read error may underlie this. This chain connects TRBV7-7 to TRBJ2-5; D is perhaps TRBD1 (6 bases). CDR1 is SSHAT and CDR2 is FNYEAQ in the germline V gene (reference sequence). This CDR3 contains 16 residues. The CDR3 is CASSPSRGGRSETQYF. The CDR3 DNA reads as TGTGCTAGCAGCCCCAGCAGGGGTGGCCGATCAGAGACCCAGTACTTC.

To note about this clone: One junction end does not reproduce the germline sequence, and a read error may be involved. The gene calls are TRBV7-7 and TRBJ2-5; TRBD2 aligns across 7 bases. The germline gives CDR1 SSHAT, CDR2 FNYEAQ (reference sequence). The CDR3 totals 20 residues. Written as DNA, the CDR3 is TGTGCTAGCAGCTTAGGGATGGGTCTAGCGGAAACGCTGGGTCAGGAGACCCAGTACTTC. This gives the protein CASSLGMGLAETLGQETQYF.

The V gene is TRBV5-6, the J gene TRBJ1-2, with 7 bases aligning to TRBD1. The CDR3 loop spans 14 amino acids. With V trimmed by 0 bases and J by 7 bases, 6 bases remained unmatched. The germline gives CDR1 SGHDT, CDR2 YYEEEE. This CDR3 is CASSLEQGFGGYTF. The CDR3 nucleotides are TGTGCCAGCAGCTTGGAACAGGGGTTTGGTGGCTACACCTTC.

CDR3 sequence reads: CASSSGTSGDTDTQYF. CDR3 nucleotides: TGTGCCAGCAGCTCAGGGACTAGCGGAGACACAGATACGCAGTATTTT. The chain recombines TRBV7-2 with TRBJ2-3, with TRBD2 matching 11 bases. This CDR3 has 16 amino acids. Germline trimming cut 4 bases from V and 2 bases from J; bases unmatched to any gene: 5. Germline assignment: CDR1 SGHTA and CDR2 FQGNSA.

The chain links TRBV5-6 to TRBJ2-7; a possible D gene is TRBD2 (6 bases). This CDR3 region has 13 residues. The V end lost 4 bases, the J end lost 7 bases, and 15 bases lay between the germline ends. Per the germline V gene, CDR1 is SGHDT and CDR2 is YYEEEE. Here the CDR3 DNA reads TGTGCCAGCAGCCCCAATAGCGGCTGGGAGCAGTACTTC. Translation gives CASSPNSGWEQYF.

V usage is TRBV7-3 and J usage is TRBJ2-1; 9 positions match TRBD2. This CDR3 contains 19 residues. Germline V gene data show CDR1 as SGHTA and CDR2 as FQGTGA. V lost 5 bases to trimming and J lost 7 bases; unmatched junction nucleotides: 21. The DNA for the CDR3 is TGTGCCAGCAGCCTAGAAATCACCAGCGGGAGGACTATAAGGAATGAGCAGTTCTTC. Protein: CASSLEITSGRTIRNEQFF. The full variable domain, its missing parts supplied by reference TRBV7-3 and TRBJ2-1, is GAGVSQTPSNKVTEKGKYVELRCDPISGHTALYWYRQSLGQGPEFLIYFQGTGAADDSGLPNDRFFAVRPEGSVSTLKIQRTERGDSAVYLCASSLEITSGRTIRNEQFFGPGTRLTVL.

The CDR3 DNA follows: TGCGCCAGCAGCTTATTCTCGGGACTAGCGGGAGGGGAAGGAGACGAGCAGTACTTC. It encodes CASSLFSGLAGGEGDEQYF. The chain recombines TRBV5-1 with TRBJ2-7; 16 bases are shared with TRBD2. The CDR3 contains 19 residues. Trimming at V came to 2 bases and at J to 5 bases, leaving 13 bases not matched to a gene. Germline loops: CDR1 SGHRS, CDR2 YFSETQ.

V is TRBV5-1 and J is TRBJ1-1; maybe TRBD1 (6 bases). The CDR3 has 14 amino acids. Germline assignment: CDR1 SGHRS and CDR2 YFSETQ. The V and J ends lost 7 bases and 4 bases respectively, with 17 bases between them. CDR3 bases: TGCGCCAGCCAGGTGGAGTCACAGGGCACTGAAGCTTTCTTT. This gives the protein CASQVESQGTEAFF.

This chain connects TRBV12-5 to TRBJ1-1; D might be TRBD1 (6 bases). CDR1 and CDR2 (germline): LGHNT, FRNRAP. There are 13 residues in the CDR3. The V end was cut by 6 bases, the J end by 4 bases, with 12 bases between. The CDR3 sequence is CASGILQGTEAFF. The CDR3 DNA follows: TGTGCTAGTGGGATTCTACAGGGCACTGAAGCTTTCTTT.

CDR3 protein: CASSTEGREAPYEQYF. CDR3 bases: TGTGCCAGCAGCACTGAGGGGCGGGAGGCCCCCTACGAGCAGTACTTC. V usage is TRBV13 and J usage is TRBJ2-7; 8 nucleotides match TRBD2. The CDR3 is 16 amino acids. From germline, CDR1 is PRHDT and CDR2 FYEKMQ (reference sequence). Trimming removed 5 bases from V and 2 bases from J; junction bases left unmatched: 11.

The chain carries TRBV28 and TRBJ1-4; D may be TRBD1 (5 bases). The CDR3 extends over 15 amino acids. With 6 bases removed from V and 3 bases from J, the gap between germline ends came to 14 bases. Germline V gene sequence: CDR1 MDHEN, CDR2 SYDVKM. This CDR3 reads CASRSRGGANEKLFF. The DNA of the CDR3 is TGTGCCAGCAGATCCCGGGGGGGGGCTAATGAAAAACTGTTTTTT.

The chain links TRBV5-4 to TRBJ2-2, with 10 bases matching TRBD2. Per germline, CDR1 SGHNT and CDR2 YYREEE (reference sequence). The length of the CDR3 is 15 residues. Unmatched junction bases numbered 1, after V lost 0 bases and J lost 5 bases. The CDR3 sequence: CASSLELAGTGELFF. In DNA, the CDR3 is TGTGCCAGCAGCTTGGAACTAGCGGGGACCGGGGAGCTGTTTTTT.

On this clone: Distinct nucleotide sequences in the sample also encode this CDR3. The chain joins TRBV5-1 to TRBJ2-1, with 9 positions matching TRBD2. The V gene end was trimmed by 4 bases and the J gene end by 6 bases; junction bases not matched to a gene: 8. CDR1 is SGHRS, CDR2 YFSETQ, per germline. The CDR3 spans 15 residues. CDR3 in DNA: TGCGCCAGCAGCCCGGGACTAGCCGGCATCAATGAGCAGTTCTTC. This translates into CASSPGLAGINEQFF. The variable domain in full, with the rest retrieved from reference TRBV5-1 and TRBJ2-1, is KAGVTQTPRYLIKTRGQQVTLSCSPISGHRSVSWYQQTPGQGLQFLFEYFSETQRNKGNFPGRFSGRQFSNSRSEMNVSTLELGDSALYLCASSPGLAGINEQFFGPGTRLTVL.

The rearrangement links TRBV7-8 to TRBJ2-1, with 7 bases identical to TRBD1. Germline V gives CDR1 SGHVS, CDR2 FQNEAQ. Unmatched junction bases numbered 5, after V lost 5 bases and J lost 4 bases. This CDR3 is built from 14 residues. The CDR3, as DNA: TGTGCCAGCAGCCAAGGACAGGATTACAATGAGCAGTTCTTC. Protein sequence: CASSQGQDYNEQFF.

The rearrangement joins TRBV6-1 to TRBJ1-5, with 8 bases fitting TRBD1. V lost 4 bases to trimming and J lost 6 bases; unmatched junction nucleotides: 5. This CDR3 has 14 amino acids. CDR1 and CDR2 from the germline V gene are MNHNS and SASEGT. The DNA for the CDR3 is TGTGCCAGCAGTGCAGGGGGCGTAGGTCAGCCCCAGCATTTT. Protein: CASSAGGVGQPQHF.

The chain uses TRBV5-6 and TRBJ2-4, with a tentative D call TRBD2 (7 bases). With 2 bases removed from V and 0 bases from J, the gap between germline ends came to 15 bases. This CDR3 region has 17 residues. Germline assignment: CDR1 SGHDT and CDR2 YYEEEE. The CDR3 here is CASSFRTAGRAKNIQYF. The CDR3 DNA reads as TGTGCCAGCAGCTTCCGGACAGCGGGGCGAGCCAAAAACATTCAGTACTTC.

CDR3 coding DNA: TGTGCCAGCAGCGCTGGGGGGACAGGGGACAATGAGCAGTTCTTC. The encoded protein is CASSAGGTGDNEQFF. The chain is built from TRBV9 and TRBJ2-1, with 10 bases identical to TRBD1. Looked up from germline, CDR1 is SGDLS and CDR2 is YYNGEE. CDR3 length equals 15 residues. V lost 3 bases to trimming and J lost 5 bases; unmatched junction nucleotides: 5.

V and J are TRBV11-3 and TRBJ2-7; D is possibly TRBD2 (7 bases). Germline V lookup: CDR1 SGHNT, CDR2 YENEEA. The length of the CDR3 is 15 residues. The germline V and J ends were trimmed by 5 bases and 4 bases, with 18 bases remaining between them. Here the CDR3 DNA reads TGTGCCAGCAGCCTCGGGGGGCTTCAAATTTACGAGCAGTACTTC. As protein: CASSLGGLQIYEQYF.

The chain couples TRBV5-4 to TRBJ2-7; 11 nucleotides match TRBD1. V lost 5 bases, J lost 5 bases, and 9 bases stayed unmatched. The germline V gene has CDR1 SGHNT and CDR2 YYREEE (reference sequence). This CDR3 is built from 15 residues. The CDR3 is CASSLPGGQGDEQYF. For the CDR3, the DNA is TGTGCCAGCAGTCTACCGGGGGGACAGGGGGACGAGCAGTACTTC.

This clone was counted at least ten times. The rearrangement uses TRBV5-1 and TRBJ1-1; the D is unclear. Per the germline V gene, CDR1 is SGHRS and CDR2 is YFSETQ. Trimming took off 1 base at V and 5 bases at J, with 12 bases between the two ends. This CDR3 has 14 amino acids. The CDR3 DNA reads TGCGCCAGCAGCTTGTCTCGGGTCGGGACTGAAGCTTTCTTT. Translated, it gives CASSLSRVGTEAFF.

V gene TRBV7-9 combines with J gene TRBJ2-2, with 7 bases matching TRBD2. The CDR3 sequence is 17 residues long. Germline V gives CDR1 SEHNR, CDR2 FQNEAQ (reference sequence). V lost 5 bases to trimming and J lost 5 bases; unmatched junction nucleotides: 14. This CDR3 reads CASSRPTGTIGTGELFF. The CDR3 region has the DNA TGTGCCAGCAGCCGTCCAACCGGGACTATTGGTACCGGGGAGCTGTTTTTT.

This clone was detected a few times. The chain recombines TRBV6-5 with TRBJ2-7, with 9 bases fitting TRBD1. Germline-derived CDR1 and CDR2 are MNHEY and SVGAGI. The V and J ends lost 0 bases and 5 bases, in that order; junction bases with no gene match: 2. The CDR3 is made up of 14 amino acids. The DNA for the CDR3 is TGTGCCAGCAGTTACTCGGGACAGGGAGACGAGCAGTACTTC. Translation: CASSYSGQGDEQYF.

V is TRBV19 and J is TRBJ1-2, with D unresolved. Germline values: CDR1 LNHDA, CDR2 SQIVND (reference sequence). This CDR3 comprises 18 residues. Trimming took 4 bases from V and 4 from J, leaving 25 bases between them. The chain's CDR3 is CASSTEGGSRGKLYGYTF. The CDR3 coding sequence is TGTGCCAGTAGTACCGAAGGCGGCTCTCGAGGGAAGCTCTATGGCTACACCTTC.

This chain connects TRBV2 to TRBJ2-1; 8 positions match TRBD2. The CDR3 loop spans 14 amino acids. J gave up 4 bases and V 3 bases, and 2 bases lay outside the gene matches. Germline CDR1 is SNHLY and CDR2 is FYNNEI. CDR3 amino acids: CASSEGLEYNEQFF. The CDR3 DNA sequence: TGTGCCAGCAGTGAGGGACTAGAATACAATGAGCAGTTCTTC.

This rearrangement joins TRBV4-1 to TRBJ2-5, with 14 bases matching TRBD2. V shed 4 bases and J 5 bases; nucleotides not matched to a gene: 18. Germline V gene sequence: CDR1 MGHRA, CDR2 YSYEKL. The CDR3 sequence is 20 residues long. The CDR3 DNA follows: TGCGCCAGCAGCCTCTCCCCCTCCGAGACTAGCGGGAGGGTATTGGAGACCCAGTACTTC. It specifies CASSLSPSETSGRVLETQYF.

The CDR3, as DNA: TGCGCCAGCAGCGGAGGGGGCCCTAAAACTGAAGCTTTCTTT. Translated, it gives CASSGGGPKTEAFF. V usage is TRBV5-1 and J usage is TRBJ1-1; 7 bases fit TRBD1. This CDR3 has 14 amino acids. V shed 4 bases, J shed 5 bases, and the junction held 8 bases outside the gene matches. Germline CDR1 is SGHRS and CDR2 is YFSETQ.

DNA of the CDR3: TGTGCCAGCAGCCCTGGTATCCGTTCGGTCTACGAGCAGTACTTC. This translates into CASSPGIRSVYEQYF. The chain joins TRBV5-6 to TRBJ2-7; no firm D call. The CDR3 covers 15 residues. Trimming took 4 bases from V and 3 from J, leaving 17 bases between them. Germline values: CDR1 SGHDT, CDR2 YYEEEE.